This TCR beta chain was documented in a study of T cells in Graves' hyperthyroidism and ophthalmopathy (dated by TCRdb to the late 2010s). The study in broad terms: Peripheral blood samples were taken at initial diagnosis, before any treatment was given. Following sampling, methimazole starting at 30 mg daily was given to hyperthyroidism patients, and high-dose intravenous methylprednisolone was given to ophthalmopathy patients. Whether ophthalmopathy could be predicted prospectively was tested in an independent validation cohort made up of 18 to 20 hyperthyroidism patients plus 17 patients who later progressed to ophthalmopathy. According to the paper, TCR Vbeta CDR3 sequencing was carried out on 120 to 150 peripheral blood samples, which came from 40 to 45 ophthalmopathy, fewer than 80 hyperthyroidism and approximately 17 progressor patients. In roughly six Graves' hyperthyroidism patients, the study also compared T-cell repertoires from thyroid tissue with T-cell repertoires from blood. To identify distinguishing TCR V-J signatures, a discovery cohort of about 100 patients was used, comprising fewer than 45 with Graves' ophthalmopathy and 57 with stable Graves' hyperthyroidism. For training and testing, the 95 to 100 patients in the discovery cohort were randomly divided in a 7:3 ratio. The full study reports these points: In validation, progression to ophthalmopathy was predicted by the model with 55% to 71% sensitivity and roughly 72% specificity, a median of 6.5 months before onset. Blood samples also contained most of the expanded thyroid clonotypes (frequency above 0.001), which suggests that blood repertoires may reflect thyroid immune responses. A 13 V-J signature model separated ophthalmopathy from stable hyperthyroidism, with around 88% sensitivity and 81% to 83% specificity in cross-validation and 80%/75% in testing. Sample size was not statistically predetermined, and blinding of investigators to group allocation was not performed.

There are a few counts of this clonotype. The antigen it recognizes is unknown. No base quality values were provided; no much bigger clone lies one nucleotide off. Amplification of TCR beta CDR3 regions was carried out from RNA transcripts. The TCR CDR3 was subjected to a first round of RT-PCR using the HTBI primer set and the Qiagen OneStep RT-PCR kit. The libraries were constructed in a second round of multiplex PCR and then size-selected and purified. Sequencing of the libraries was done on an Illumina HiSeq2000 using paired-end 100 bp reads. From the authors' description of their analysis: Raw data were processed with SOAPnuke, discarding reads with adapters, uncalled bases, mean Phred below 15, or no exact constant-primer or identifier match. High-quality paired reads were merged with COPE v1.2.5, and unique nucleotide sequences were defined as clonotypes. MiTCR v1.1 was used to align the clonotypes against IMGT TRBV, TRBD and TRBJ reference segments. The analysis was restricted to V-J combinations with a frequency above 0.0001, which together covered over 99% of the repertoires. The TCS score was defined as the ratio of F50 (clonal expansion) to E x V (chaos), calculated using BLOSUM62-based TCRdist between CDR3 peptides within each V-J. Welch's t-statistics and random forest reduced 500 to 650 V-J features to 10 to 15, which were used in a naive Bayes classifier (R e1071). TCRdb's own reprocessing of the public reads used fastp at Q25 and MiXCR and kept productive beta chains. Each entry merges the rows of one CDR3 protein and shows their most common DNA and genes. TCRdb's processing, not the authors', yielded these V and J calls. This sample comprises hundreds of thousands of distinct CDR3 sequences, roughly 13% of them detected only once. Roughly 8.3% of the sample comes from the top ten.

V and J are truncated by 1 base and 7 bases respectively, leaving an intervening sequence of 20 bases. CDR3 length: 17 amino acids, cysteine to phenylalanine. Here the CDR3 DNA is all that survives: 51 bases in frame from base 1. The germline V gene specifies LGHNA as CDR1 and YSLEER as CDR2. Graves' hyperthyroidism was defined as stable when no progression to ophthalmopathy occurred over 18 months of follow-up. Hyperthyroidism patients were newly diagnosed, with disease duration under 2 months, and aged 18 to 65 years. Patients with uncontrolled infections, other autoimmune diseases, pregnancy or lactation were excluded. Diagnoses relied on clinical symptoms, serum thyroxine and TRAb, thyroid ultrasound and orbital computed tomography. Ficoll-Paque density gradient centrifugation was used to isolate PBMCs from about 9 ml of fresh peripheral blood. Trizol reagent was used to extract total RNA, and RNA quality was then checked on an Agilent 2100 Bioanalyzer.

This TCR came from a woman under 30 with Graves' hyperthyroidism. Sample: blood. Recombination connected TRBV4-3 to TRBJ2-1; the best D guess is TRBD2, with 6 bases matching. The CDR3 protein is CASSQGVAEGKRNEQFF. The sequenced DNA is TGCGCCAGCAGCCAAGGGGTAGCGGAGGGGAAAAGGAATGAGCAGTTCTTC.